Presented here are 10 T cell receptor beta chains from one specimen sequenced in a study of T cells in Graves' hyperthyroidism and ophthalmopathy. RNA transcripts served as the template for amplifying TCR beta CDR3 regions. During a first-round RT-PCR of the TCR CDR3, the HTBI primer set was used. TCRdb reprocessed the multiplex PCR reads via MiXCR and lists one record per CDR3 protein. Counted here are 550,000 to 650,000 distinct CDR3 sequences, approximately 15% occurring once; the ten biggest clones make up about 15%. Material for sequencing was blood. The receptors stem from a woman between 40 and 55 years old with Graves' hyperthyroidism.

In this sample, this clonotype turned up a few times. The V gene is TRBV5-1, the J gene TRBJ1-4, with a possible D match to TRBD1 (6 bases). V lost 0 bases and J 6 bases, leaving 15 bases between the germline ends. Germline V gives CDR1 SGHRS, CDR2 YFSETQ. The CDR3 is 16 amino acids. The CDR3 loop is CASSLGNRAGDEKLFF. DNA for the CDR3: TGCGCCAGCAGCTTGGGGAACAGGGCGGGGGATGAAAAACTGTTTTTT.

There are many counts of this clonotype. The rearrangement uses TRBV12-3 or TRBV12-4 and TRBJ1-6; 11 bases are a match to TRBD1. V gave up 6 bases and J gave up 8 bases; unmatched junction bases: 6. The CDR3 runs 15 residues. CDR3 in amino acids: CASSPGTGGDSPLHF. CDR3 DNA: TGTGCCAGCAGCCCCGGGACAGGGGGGGATTCACCCCTCCACTTT.

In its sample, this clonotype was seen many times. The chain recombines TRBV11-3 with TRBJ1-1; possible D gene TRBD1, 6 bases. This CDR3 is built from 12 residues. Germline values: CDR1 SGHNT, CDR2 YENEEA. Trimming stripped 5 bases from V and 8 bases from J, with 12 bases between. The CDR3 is CASSQTGTEAFF. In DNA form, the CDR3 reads TGTGCCAGCAGCCAGACCGGGACAGAAGCTTTCTTT.

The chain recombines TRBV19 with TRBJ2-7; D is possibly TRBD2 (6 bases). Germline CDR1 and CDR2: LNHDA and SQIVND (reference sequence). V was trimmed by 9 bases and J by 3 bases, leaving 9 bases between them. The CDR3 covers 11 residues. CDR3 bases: TGTGCCAGCCGGGGGATCTACGAGCAGTACTTC. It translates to CASRGIYEQYF.

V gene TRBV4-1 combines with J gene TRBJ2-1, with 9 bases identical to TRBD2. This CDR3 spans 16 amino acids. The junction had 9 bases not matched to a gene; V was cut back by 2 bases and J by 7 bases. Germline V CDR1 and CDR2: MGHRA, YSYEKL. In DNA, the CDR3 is TGCGCCAGCAGCCAAACGGCGGGAGGGCCCGGTAATGAGCAGTTCTTC. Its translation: CASSQTAGGPGNEQFF.

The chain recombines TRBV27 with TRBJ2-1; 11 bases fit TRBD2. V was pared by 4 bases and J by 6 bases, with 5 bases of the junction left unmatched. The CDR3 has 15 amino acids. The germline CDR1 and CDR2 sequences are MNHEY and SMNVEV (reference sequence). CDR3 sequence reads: CASSSLAGGSNEQFF. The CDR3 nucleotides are TGTGCCAGCAGTTCCCTAGCGGGGGGATCCAATGAGCAGTTCTTC.

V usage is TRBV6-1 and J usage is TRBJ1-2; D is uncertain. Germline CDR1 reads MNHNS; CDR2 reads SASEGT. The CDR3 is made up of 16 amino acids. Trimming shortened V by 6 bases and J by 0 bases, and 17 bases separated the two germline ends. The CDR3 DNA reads TGTGCCAGCAGCTCCCCGATGACCTTAGCTAACTATGGCTACACCTTC. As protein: CASSSPMTLANYGYTF.

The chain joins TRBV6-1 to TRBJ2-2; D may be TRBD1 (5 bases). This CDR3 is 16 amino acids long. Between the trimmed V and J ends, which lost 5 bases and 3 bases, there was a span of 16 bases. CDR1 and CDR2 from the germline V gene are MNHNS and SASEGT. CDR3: CASSPRQFRDTGELFF. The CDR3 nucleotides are TGTGCCAGCAGTCCCCGACAGTTTCGGGACACCGGGGAGCTGTTTTTT.

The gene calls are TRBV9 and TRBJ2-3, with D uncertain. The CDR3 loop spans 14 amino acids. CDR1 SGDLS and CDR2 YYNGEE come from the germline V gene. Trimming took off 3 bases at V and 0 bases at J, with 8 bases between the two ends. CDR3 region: CASSEQPSTDTQYF. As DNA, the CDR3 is TGTGCCAGCAGCGAACAACCTAGCACAGATACGCAGTATTTT.

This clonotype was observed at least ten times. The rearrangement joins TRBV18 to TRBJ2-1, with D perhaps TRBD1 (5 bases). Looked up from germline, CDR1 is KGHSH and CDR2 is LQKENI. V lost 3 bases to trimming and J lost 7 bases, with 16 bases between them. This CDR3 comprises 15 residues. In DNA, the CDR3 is TGTGCCAGCTCACCTATCCCTGGCAGGGAAAATGAGCAGTTCTTC. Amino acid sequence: CASSPIPGRENEQFF.